This T cell receptor (beta chain) was identified during a study of blood T cell repertoires in COVID-19. As for the study in general: Material from acute and convalescent COVID-19 was sourced from the United States, Italy and Spain. Sources were T cells, B-cell-depleted T cells, or PBMCs; the material itself was cDNA or gDNA.

This clone was recorded once. This CDR3 spans 14 amino acids. Looked up from germline, CDR1 is SGHNT and CDR2 is YYREEE (reference sequence). V lost 2 bases to trimming and J lost 5 bases, with 12 bases between them. Source study methods: Counts of nucleated cells, estimated from reference gene primer amplification, were obtained. This table comes from immunoSEQ multiplex PCR, and its TCRdb copy is limited to in-frame clones, with some not included. That table is the source of V, J and clone size, and D and trimming were worked out from the DNA. The sample has more than 95,000 clones, almost 90% seen once; the top ten hold approximately 3.7%.

This receptor was identified in a human donor in a cohort sampled during active COVID-19. The sample consisted of peripheral blood. V gene TRBV5-4 combines with J gene TRBJ2-3; no clear D gene. The DNA of the CDR3 is TGTGCCAGCAGCTTCACTCGTTCGGGAGATACGCAGTATTTT. Its translation: CASSFTRSGDTQYF.